The next 31 T cell receptor beta chains were all read from a single sample in a study of T cell clones after liver transplantation. TCRdb keeps only in-frame clones here, not all; method: immunoSEQ multiplex PCR. The sample holds 65,000 to 80,000 clones, roughly 80% seen once. The sample in question was CD4+ T cells from blood, obtained at the 22-month timepoint. All receptors derive from a human patient who received a liver transplant. These T cells may partly come from the graft donor.

This chain uses TRBV4-1 with TRBJ2-1; 8 bases match TRBD2. Germline CDR1 and CDR2: MGHRA and YSYEKL. The CDR3 is 15 residues long. Trimming cost V 6 bases and J 2 bases; bases outside gene matches: 6. The CDR3: CASSRTSGTYNEQFF. The CDR3 DNA reads as TGCGCCAGCAGTCGTACTAGCGGAACCTACAATGAGCAGTTCTTC.

This chain uses TRBV18 with TRBJ1-2; D is perhaps TRBD1 (5 bases). CDR1 and CDR2 (germline): KGHSH, LQKENI. Trimming stripped 2 bases from V and 6 bases from J, with 19 bases between. This CDR3 contains 16 residues. CDR3 nucleotides: TGTGCCAGCTCACCAAAAAGACAGCCTGAAACCCATGGCTACACCTTC. It specifies CASSPKRQPETHGYTF.

The chain joins TRBV5-5 to TRBJ1-5; D is uncertain. Trimming removed 2 bases from V and 0 bases from J, with 9 bases in between. This CDR3 spans 15 amino acids. Germline V gene lookup returns CDR1 SGHKS and CDR2 YYEKEE (reference sequence). The CDR3 here is CASSFIVDSNQPQHF. CDR3 sequence (DNA): TGTGCCAGCAGCTTCATCGTGGATAGCAATCAGCCCCAGCATTTT.

This clone was detected only a few times. This sequence joins TRBV9 and TRBJ1-2, with D unresolved. Germline V lookup: CDR1 SGDLS, CDR2 YYNGEE. Trimming removed 0 bases from V and 8 bases from J, with 11 bases in between. The CDR3 loop spans 13 amino acids. CDR3 region: CASSVDGERGYTF. DNA for the CDR3: TGTGCCAGCAGCGTAGACGGGGAGAGGGGCTACACCTTC.

This clone occurred a few times. The DNA for the CDR3 is TGTGCCATCAGTGATGACAGCCTTAACAGGCAGCCCCAGCATTTT. It yields the protein CAISDDSLNRQPQHF. The J gene is TRBJ1-5, the V gene TRBV10-3; tentative D call: TRBD1 (5 bases). The CDR3 length is 15 residues. Germline V gene data show CDR1 as ENHRY and CDR2 as SYGVKD. Trimming removed 3 bases at V and 7 bases at J, with 16 bases between.

The chain combines TRBV5-1 with TRBJ2-7; 9 bases match TRBD1. This CDR3 comprises 13 residues. Looked up from germline, CDR1 is SGHRS and CDR2 is YFSETQ. V lost 4 bases to trimming and J lost 6 bases; unmatched junction nucleotides: 5. The CDR3 sequence: CASSARTGVEQYF. The CDR3 DNA reads TGCGCCAGCAGCGCAAGGACAGGGGTCGAGCAGTACTTC.

The chain's CDR3 is CASSLGLREQFF. The CDR3 DNA follows: TGTGCCAGCAGCTTGGGTCTCAGGGAGCAGTTCTTC. The J gene is TRBJ2-1, the V gene TRBV5-6, with unresolved D. CDR1 SGHDT and CDR2 YYEEEE come from the germline V gene. V shed 0 bases and J shed 10 bases, with 8 bases lying between them. CDR3 length: 12 amino acids.

The chain links TRBV11-3 to TRBJ1-6; 8 positions match TRBD1. The CDR3 length is 16 residues. From germline, CDR1 is SGHNT and CDR2 YENEEA. With V trimmed by 4 bases and J by 8 bases, 10 bases remained unmatched. The CDR3 sequence is CASSSKTGAPYSPLHF. CDR3 nucleotides: TGTGCCAGCAGCTCTAAGACAGGGGCCCCTTATTCACCCCTCCACTTT. The entire variable domain, with the rest obtained from reference TRBV11-3 and TRBJ1-6, is as follows: EAGVVQSPRYKIIEKKQPVAFWCNPISGHNTLYWYLQNLGQGPELLIRYENEEAVDDSQLPKDRFSAERLKGVDSTLKIQPAELGDSAVYLCASSSKTGAPYSPLHFGNGTRLTVT.

The rearrangement uses TRBV5-5 and TRBJ2-1, with D perhaps matching TRBD1 (6 bases). Trimming cost V 2 bases and J 5 bases, with 11 bases left between them. Germline-derived CDR1 and CDR2 are SGHKS and YYEKEE (reference sequence). The CDR3 runs 14 residues. CDR3 sequence (DNA): TGTGCCAGCAGCTTACAGGGTTCCAACAATGAGCAGTTCTTC. Encoded protein: CASSLQGSNNEQFF.

The chain couples TRBV7-9 to TRBJ1-5; no reliable D call. In germline, CDR1 is SEHNR, CDR2 FQNEAQ (reference sequence). This CDR3 comprises 12 residues. The ends were cut back, 2 bases at V and 7 bases at J, with 6 bases in the middle. CDR3 bases: TGTGCCAGCAGCTTACCGAACCAGCCCCAGCATTTT. It yields the protein CASSLPNQPQHF.

V gene TRBV29-1 combines with J gene TRBJ2-5; the match to TRBD1 covers 9 bases. V shed 7 bases, J shed 7 bases, and the junction held 10 bases outside the gene matches. CDR3 length equals 13 residues. Germline V gene data show CDR1 as SQVTM and CDR2 as ANQGSEA. CDR3 region: CSGGDRADGTQYF. The CDR3 nucleotides are TGCAGCGGGGGGGACAGGGCGGACGGGACCCAGTACTTC.

This clone was seen only once. This rearrangement joins TRBV5-1 to TRBJ2-7; D unclear. Germline V lookup: CDR1 SGHRS, CDR2 YFSETQ. Trimming cost V 0 bases and J 2 bases, with 9 bases left between them. The CDR3 runs 14 residues. The CDR3 loop reads CASSLDGKAYEQYF. The CDR3 DNA reads as TGCGCCAGCAGCTTGGATGGGAAAGCCTACGAGCAGTACTTC.

J is TRBJ1-2 and V is TRBV2; D is possibly TRBD1 (6 bases). The V end was cut by 6 bases, the J end by 0 bases, with 11 bases between. CDR3 length: 14 residues. Germline V CDR1 and CDR2: SNHLY, FYNNEI. CDR3 loop: CASSADSTNYGYTF. The CDR3 coding sequence is TGTGCCAGCAGCGCGGACAGCACTAACTATGGCTACACCTTC.

This chain uses TRBV6-1 with TRBJ1-1, with a weak D call TRBD1 (5 bases). Deletions cut 2 bases from V and 1 base from J, with 14 bases between. This CDR3 is 16 amino acids long. Germline V gene sequence: CDR1 MNHNS, CDR2 SASEGT. CDR3 nucleotides: TGTGCCAGCAGTGAACGGGGACGGGGCCCGAACACTGAAGCTTTCTTT. It translates to CASSERGRGPNTEAFF.

The CDR3 region has the DNA TGTGCCAGCAGTTTGGGGGGAATGCGGAACACTGAAGCTTTCTTT. Translation: CASSLGGMRNTEAFF. The chain links TRBV28 to TRBJ1-1; tentative D call: TRBD1 (5 bases). Germline values: CDR1 MDHEN, CDR2 SYDVKM. This CDR3 has 15 residues. Between the trimmed V and J ends, which lost 3 bases and 1 base, there was a span of 12 bases.

The chain recombines TRBV11-3 with TRBJ2-7; D is perhaps TRBD2 (6 bases). Germline V gene lookup returns CDR1 SGHNT and CDR2 YENEEA. V was clipped by 3 bases and J by 4 bases, with 16 bases between them. The CDR3 runs 15 residues. CDR3 sequence (DNA): TGTGCCAGCAGCTTGACCTCGGGCGGGACTTACGAGCAGTACTTC. This encodes CASSLTSGGTYEQYF.

The genes are TRBV6-5 and TRBJ2-7; no clear D gene. The V end lost 2 bases, the J end lost 0 bases, and 5 bases lay between the germline ends. From germline, CDR1 is MNHEY and CDR2 SVGAGI. The CDR3 covers 13 residues. In DNA form, the CDR3 reads TGTGCCAGCAGTTACGAGAGCTCCTACGAGCAGTACTTC. This encodes CASSYESSYEQYF.

This chain connects TRBV7-2 to TRBJ1-1; D is unresolved. V was shortened by 7 bases and J by 0 bases, with 9 bases between the two germline ends. Germline CDR1 SGHTA, CDR2 FQGNSA. This CDR3 contains 13 residues. CDR3 in DNA: TGTGCCAGCACGGAAAGAATGAACACTGAAGCTTTCTTT. Translating it yields CASTERMNTEAFF.

In nucleotides, the CDR3 is TGCGCCAGCAGCTTGTGGGGGGCGGCTGGAAACACCATATATTTT. Protein sequence: CASSLWGAAGNTIYF. V and J are TRBV5-1 and TRBJ1-3, with D tentatively TRBD1 (6 bases). This CDR3 spans 15 amino acids. Germline lookup yields CDR1 SGHRS and CDR2 YFSETQ. Trimming took 1 base from V and 2 from J, leaving 10 bases between them.

This chain joins TRBV6-5 and TRBJ2-3; TRBD1 aligns across 10 bases. The germline CDR1 and CDR2 sequences are MNHEY and SVGAGI. Trimming removed 5 bases from V and 5 bases from J; junction bases left unmatched: 7. The CDR3 sequence is 15 residues long. This chain's CDR3 is CASSPWTGGGDTQYF. CDR3 nucleotide sequence: TGTGCCAGCAGTCCCTGGACAGGGGGGGGAGATACGCAGTATTTT.

The chain employs TRBV5-1 and TRBJ2-3, with 8 bases fitting TRBD2. The V and J ends lost 3 bases and 8 bases, in that order; junction bases with no gene match: 14. CDR1 is SGHRS, CDR2 YFSETQ, per germline. CDR3 length: 16 residues. In DNA form, the CDR3 reads TGCGCCAGCAGCTCACCCGCTATCGGGGGGGTTCGTACGCAGTATTTT. Encoded protein: CASSSPAIGGVRTQYF. Full variable domain (missing parts from reference TRBV5-1 and TRBJ2-3): KAGVTQTPRYLIKTRGQQVTLSCSPISGHRSVSWYQQTPGQGLQFLFEYFSETQRNKGNFPGRFSGRQFSNSRSEMNVSTLELGDSALYLCASSSPAIGGVRTQYFGPGTRLTVL.

The rearrangement uses TRBV5-1 and TRBJ1-1; D uncertain. Deletions cut 4 bases from V and 2 bases from J, with 15 bases between. The CDR3 extends over 15 amino acids. CDR1 and CDR2 from the germline V gene are SGHRS and YFSETQ. The CDR3 loop reads CASSPVFLTNTEAFF. The DNA of the CDR3 is TGCGCCAGCAGCCCCGTTTTTCTGACCAACACTGAAGCTTTCTTT.

V gene TRBV30 combines with J gene TRBJ2-1, with D unresolved. There are 11 residues in the CDR3. Germline-derived CDR1 and CDR2 are GTSNPN and SVGIG (reference sequence). V was pared by 2 bases and J by 7 bases, with 6 bases between. CDR3 DNA sequence: TGTGCCTGGAGTAGTGCAAATGAGCAGTTCTTC. Its protein is CAWSSANEQFF.

The rearrangement links TRBV10-1 to TRBJ1-1; TRBD1 matches at 7 bases. Germline CDR1 is WNHNN and CDR2 is SYGVQD (reference sequence). The CDR3 has 17 amino acids. Losses at the gene ends were 5 bases for V and 2 bases for J; bases not matched to a gene: 14. The CDR3 DNA reads as TGCGCCAGCAGTAGACCACGGGACAGTGTAAAAAACACTGAAGCTTTCTTT. Protein product: CASSRPRDSVKNTEAFF.

The chain uses TRBV11-2 and TRBJ2-1; possible D gene TRBD2, 5 bases. Trimming cost V 2 bases and J 0 bases, with 14 bases left between them. The CDR3 covers 17 residues. Per germline, CDR1 SGHAT and CDR2 FQNNGV. The CDR3: CASSLYRGSSSYNEQFF. The DNA for the CDR3 is TGTGCCAGCAGCTTATACCGGGGTTCTAGCTCCTACAATGAGCAGTTCTTC.

The J gene is TRBJ2-3, the V gene TRBV6-1, with D possibly being TRBD1 (5 bases). Germline V gene sequence: CDR1 MNHNS, CDR2 SASEGT. The CDR3 sequence is 15 residues long. Trimming stripped 3 bases from V and 0 bases from J, with 10 bases between. CDR3 residues: CASSEIGVSTDTQYF. CDR3 nucleotides: TGTGCCAGCAGTGAGATAGGGGTTAGCACAGATACGCAGTATTTT.

As DNA, the CDR3 is TGTGCCAGCAGCTGGGGACGTATGAACACTGAAGCTTTCTTT. Encoded protein: CASSWGRMNTEAFF. V gene TRBV5-4 combines with J gene TRBJ1-1, with TRBD1 as a possible D gene (5 bases). Germline-derived CDR1 and CDR2 are SGHNT and YYREEE (reference sequence). V lost 3 bases to trimming and J lost 0 bases, with 9 bases between them. The CDR3 loop spans 14 amino acids.

V usage is TRBV5-1 and J usage is TRBJ2-7; 8 bases fit TRBD1. The CDR3 loop spans 13 amino acids. The germline gives CDR1 SGHRS, CDR2 YFSETQ. V lost 6 bases and J lost 2; bases outside the gene matches: 4. The CDR3 spells CASTVQGAYEQYF. CDR3 nucleotides: TGCGCCAGCACCGTACAGGGGGCCTACGAGCAGTACTTC.

The gene calls are TRBV19 and TRBJ2-7; unclear D gene. Trimming took off 1 base at V and 5 bases at J, with 6 bases between the two ends. Germline V gives CDR1 LNHDA, CDR2 SQIVND (reference sequence). The CDR3 runs to 12 residues. The CDR3 is CASSIGFHEQYF. CDR3 DNA sequence: TGTGCCAGTAGTATAGGGTTCCACGAGCAGTACTTC.

The chain recombines TRBV5-6 with TRBJ2-1, with a possible D match to TRBD2 (6 bases). Germline assignment: CDR1 SGHDT and CDR2 YYEEEE. The CDR3 has 15 residues. V was trimmed by 4 bases and J by 6 bases, leaving 17 bases between them. CDR3 protein: CASSQDYSSRNEQFF. The CDR3, as DNA: TGTGCCAGCAGCCAGGACTACTCTTCACGCAATGAGCAGTTCTTC.

The V gene is TRBV2, the J gene TRBJ2-5, with D hard to call. The CDR3 totals 14 residues. The V end lost 7 bases, the J end lost 3 bases, and 15 bases lay between the germline ends. The V gene's germline CDR1 is SNHLY and CDR2 FYNNEI. The CDR3 loop reads CASKGAYGKETQYF. CDR3 nucleotides: TGTGCCAGCAAGGGCGCGTATGGCAAAGAGACCCAGTACTTC.